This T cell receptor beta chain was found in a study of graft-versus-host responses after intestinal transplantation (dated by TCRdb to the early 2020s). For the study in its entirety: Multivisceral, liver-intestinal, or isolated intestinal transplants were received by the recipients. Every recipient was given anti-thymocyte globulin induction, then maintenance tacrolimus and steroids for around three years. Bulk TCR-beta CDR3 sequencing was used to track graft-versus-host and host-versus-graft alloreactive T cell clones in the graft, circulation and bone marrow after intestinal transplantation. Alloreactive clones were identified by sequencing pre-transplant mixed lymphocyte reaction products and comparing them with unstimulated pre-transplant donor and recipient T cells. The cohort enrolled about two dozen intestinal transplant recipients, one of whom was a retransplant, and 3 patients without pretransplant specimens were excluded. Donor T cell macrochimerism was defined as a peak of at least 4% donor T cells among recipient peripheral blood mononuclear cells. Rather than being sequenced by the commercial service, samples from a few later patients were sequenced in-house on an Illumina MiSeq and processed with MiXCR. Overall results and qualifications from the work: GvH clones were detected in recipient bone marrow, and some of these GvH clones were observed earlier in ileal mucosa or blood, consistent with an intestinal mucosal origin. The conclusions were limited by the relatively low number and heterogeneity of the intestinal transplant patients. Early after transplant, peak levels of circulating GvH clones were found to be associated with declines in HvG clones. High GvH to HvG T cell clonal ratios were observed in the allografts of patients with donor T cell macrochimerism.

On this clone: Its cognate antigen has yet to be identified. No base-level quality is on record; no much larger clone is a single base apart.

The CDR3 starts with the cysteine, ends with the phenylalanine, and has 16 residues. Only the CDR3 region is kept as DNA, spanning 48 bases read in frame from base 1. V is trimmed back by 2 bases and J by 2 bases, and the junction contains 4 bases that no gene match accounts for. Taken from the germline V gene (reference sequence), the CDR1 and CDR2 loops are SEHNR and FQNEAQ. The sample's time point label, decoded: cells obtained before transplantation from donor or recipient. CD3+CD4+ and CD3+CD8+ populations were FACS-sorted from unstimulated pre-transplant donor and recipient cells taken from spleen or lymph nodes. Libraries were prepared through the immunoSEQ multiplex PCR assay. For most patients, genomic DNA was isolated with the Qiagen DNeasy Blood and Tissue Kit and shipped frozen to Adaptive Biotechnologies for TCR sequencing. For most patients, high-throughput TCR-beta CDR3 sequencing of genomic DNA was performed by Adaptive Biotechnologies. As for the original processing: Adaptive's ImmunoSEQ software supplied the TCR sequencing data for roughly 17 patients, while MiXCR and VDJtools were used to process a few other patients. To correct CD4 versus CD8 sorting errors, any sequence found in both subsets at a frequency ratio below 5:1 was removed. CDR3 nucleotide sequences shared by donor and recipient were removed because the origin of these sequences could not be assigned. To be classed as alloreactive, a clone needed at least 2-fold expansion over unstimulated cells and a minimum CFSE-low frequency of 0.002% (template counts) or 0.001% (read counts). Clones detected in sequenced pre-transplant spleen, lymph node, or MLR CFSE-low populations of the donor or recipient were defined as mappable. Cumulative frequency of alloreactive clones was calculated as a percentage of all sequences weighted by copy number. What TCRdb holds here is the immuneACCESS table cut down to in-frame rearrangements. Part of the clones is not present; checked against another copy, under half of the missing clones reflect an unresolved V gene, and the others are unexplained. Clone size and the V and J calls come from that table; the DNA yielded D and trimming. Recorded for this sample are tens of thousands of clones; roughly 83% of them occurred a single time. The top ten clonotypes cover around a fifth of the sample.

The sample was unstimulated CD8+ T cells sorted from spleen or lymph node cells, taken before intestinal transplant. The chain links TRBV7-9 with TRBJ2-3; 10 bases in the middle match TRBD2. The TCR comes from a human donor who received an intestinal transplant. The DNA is TGTGCCAGCAGCTTATTTGGGACTAGCGTCACAGATACGCAGTATTTT. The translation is CASSLFGTSVTDTQYF.